The clone carrying this T cell receptor (beta chain) is categorized as medium-sized. The V gene lost 4 bases and the J gene lost 6 bases, with 8 bases spanning the gap. The germline gives CDR1 KGHDR, CDR2 SFDVKD. This CDR3 spans 12 amino acids. The data were taken from a study of metastatic and nonmetastatic thyroid tumors. In the original analysis: The study built a papillary thyroid cancer distant-metastasis classifier from CDR3 differences across clinicopathological groups. TCRdb re-called the PCR reads through MiXCR. The V and J calls were determined by TCRdb, not by the authors. The data hold fewer than 40,000 clones, with approximately 17% observed a single time. No treatment had been given to any patient before thyroid surgery.

Sequencing was carried out using blood. This receptor was taken from a male donor with papillary thyroid cancer or a benign thyroid nodule (not recorded which). Some clones in this sample may be carry-over from other donors' samples. The chain joins TRBV24-1 to TRBJ1-2; D is possibly TRBD1 (5 bases). The DNA of the CDR3 is TGTGCCACCAGTGAAGGGGTACATGGCTACACCTTC. It translates to CATSEGVHGYTF.